This T cell receptor (beta chain) appears in the sequencing data of a study of blood T cell repertoires in COVID-19. Methods used by the authors: For nucleated cells, counts were estimated from reference gene primer amplification. Method: immunoSEQ multiplex PCR; TCRdb's copy keeps in-frame clones and lacks some. Clone size and the V and J calls come from that table; the DNA yielded D and trimming. The sample yields almost 400,000 clones, more than 75% seen once. In germline, CDR1 is WNHNN, CDR2 SYGVQD (reference sequence). The CDR3 sequence is 13 residues long. The germline V and J ends were trimmed by 3 bases and 0 bases, with 5 bases remaining between them.

The sample comprised peripheral blood. The TCR originated in a woman aged 55-69 years with COVID-19, enrolled during active disease. This chain links TRBV10-1 with TRBJ1-1; D not certain. In DNA, the CDR3 is TGCGCCAGCAGTGACAGAATGAACACTGAAGCTTTCTTT. This codes for CASSDRMNTEAFF.